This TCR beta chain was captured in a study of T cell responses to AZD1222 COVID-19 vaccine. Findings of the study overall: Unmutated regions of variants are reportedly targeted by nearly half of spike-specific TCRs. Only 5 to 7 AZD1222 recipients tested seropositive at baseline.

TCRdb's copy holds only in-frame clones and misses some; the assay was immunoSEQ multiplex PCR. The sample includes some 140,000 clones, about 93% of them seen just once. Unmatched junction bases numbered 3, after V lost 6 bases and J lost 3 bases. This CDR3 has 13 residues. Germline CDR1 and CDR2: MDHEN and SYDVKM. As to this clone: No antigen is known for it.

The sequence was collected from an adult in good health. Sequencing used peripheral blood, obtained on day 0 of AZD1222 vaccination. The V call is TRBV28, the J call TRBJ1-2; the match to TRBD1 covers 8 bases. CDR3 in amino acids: CASRLTGDYGYTF. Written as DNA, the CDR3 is TGTGCCAGCAGACTGACAGGGGACTATGGCTACACCTTC.